A single TCR beta chain is shown here with its context. Sequencing was performed with immunoSEQ multiplex PCR; in TCRdb, only in-frame clones are kept and a portion is missing. The sample contains roughly 43,000 clones, 80% to 90% of which appear only once. This record belongs to a study of T cell changes during pregnancy in multiple sclerosis. The germline V gene encodes CDR1 SGHTA and CDR2 FQGNSA. The length of the CDR3 is 14 residues. Trimming stripped 4 bases from V and 2 bases from J, with 9 bases between. The clonotype originates from a female donor with multiple sclerosis, enrolled in a pregnancy study. The rearrangement uses TRBV7-2 and TRBJ1-5; D not resolved. The starting material was CD4+ T cells from peripheral blood mononuclear cells, obtained after pregnancy. The DNA for the CDR3 is TGTGCCAGCAGCTCGCCCGGGGGCAATCAGCCCCAGCATTTT. Translating gives CASSSPGGNQPQHF.